The rows below give T cell receptor beta chains drawn from one sample of a study of cytomegalovirus exposure and HLA in healthy donors. Only in-frame clones appear in the TCRdb table, and some are missing; sequencing was by immunoSEQ multiplex PCR. The sample consists of about 130,000 clones, around 90% of them appearing once. The specimen sequenced was PBMCs. The source of these receptors is a woman between 18 and 30 years old in good health and CMV-seronegative. The CDR3 runs from the conserved cysteine through the conserved F or W. D genes are given only for firm matches. The listing skips clone size in some rows; elsewhere it reads once, few, many or a size class.

>TRBJ2-7|TRBV4-1|.|TRBD2
TGCGCCAGCAGCCTAAGACTAGCGGGGATCTCCTACGAGCAGTACTTC
CASSLRLAGISYEQYF
>TRBJ2-5|TRBV7-2|.|TRBD1
TGTGCCAGCAGCTTTACACAGGGGGAGACCCAGTACTTC
CASSFTQGETQYF
>TRBJ2-2|TRBV30|few|.
TGTGCCCGGAGTATTCGGGCCGGGGAGCTGTTTTTT
CARSIRAGELFF
>TRBJ1-5|TRBV4-2|few|.
TGTGCCAGCAGCCAAAACAACAGGCAGCCCCAGCATTTT
CASSQNNRQPQHF
>TRBJ2-7|TRBV2|.|TRBD1
TGTGCCAGCACCTCCGGGACAGCCTACGAGCAGTACTTC
CASTSGTAYEQYF
>TRBJ1-5|TRBV28|.|.
TGTGCCAGCAGTTTATATCGACAGATCAATCAGCCCCAGCATTTT
CASSLYRQINQPQHF
>TRBJ1-3|TRBV28|.|TRBD1
TGTGCCAGCAGTGCGACAGGGATCTCTGGAAACACCATATATTTT
CASSATGISGNTIYF
>TRBJ2-5|TRBV19|.|TRBD2
TGTGCCAGTAGTATTGGGAGGGTAGCGGGAGTGGAGACCCAGTACTTC
CASSIGRVAGVETQYF
>TRBJ1-1|TRBV12-5|.|.
TGTGCTAGTGGTCCTTCCGGGGGAAGGGAAGCTTTCTTT
CASGPSGGREAFF
>TRBJ1-1|TRBV4-1|.|TRBD1
TGCGCCAGCAGCCACCACAACAGGGGGTGGACTGAAGCTTTCTTT
CASSHHNRGWTEAFF
>TRBJ2-7|TRBV5-5|.|TRBD2
TGTGCCAGCAGCTGGACCGGGAGGGAGGTCGAGCAGTACTTC
CASSWTGREVEQYF
>TRBJ1-1|TRBV5-4|.|TRBD1
TGTGCCAGCAGCCATGGGACAGGACTAGCTTTCTTT
CASSHGTGLAFF
>TRBJ2-3|TRBV11-3|.|.
TGTGCCAGCAGCCTAACCACAGATACGCAGTATTTT
CASSLTTDTQYF
>TRBJ1-1|TRBV9|.|TRBD1
TGTGCCAGCAGCGCACCGAAGGGAGGAGACAGGGTTCGGGGTGAAGCTTTCTTT
CASSAPKGGDRVRGEAFF
>TRBJ2-7|TRBV30|.|TRBD2
TGTGCCTGGATAATGGCGGGAGCGAACTACGAGCAGTACTTC
CAWIMAGANYEQYF
>TRBJ1-1|TRBV4-1|.|.
TGCGCCAGCACCCAGTCCCCCGGACTTATGAACACTGAAGCTTTCTTT
CASTQSPGLMNTEAFF
>TRBJ1-3|TRBV27|.|TRBD1
TGTGCCAGCAGTTTAACACAGGGGGGCTCTGGAAACACCATATATTTT
CASSLTQGGSGNTIYF
>TRBJ2-7|TRBV4-1|.|TRBD2
TGCGCCAGCAGCCAACTACCTAGCGGGAGTACTTACGAGCAGTACTTC
CASSQLPSGSTYEQYF
>TRBJ1-2|TRBV7-9|few|.
TGTGCCAGCAGCTTGAACCGGGACTATGGCTACACCTTC
CASSLNRDYGYTF
>TRBJ1-1|TRBV7-9|.|TRBD1
TGTGCCAGCAGCTCTCCCACAACAGGGGAACATGCGGGTGAAGCTTTCTTT
CASSSPTTGEHAGEAFF
>TRBJ2-7|TRBV5-6|few|.
TGTGCCAGCAGCTTGGGGCGGGCACGGCAGTACTTC
CASSLGRARQYF
>TRBJ1-1|TRBV5-5|.|.
TGTGCCAGCGAAATCTCTACGGTGAACACTGAAGCTTTCTTT
CASEISTVNTEAFF
>TRBJ2-7|TRBV2|.|TRBD1
TGTGCCAGCAGTGAAAACCGGGACAGGGAGTACGAGCAGTACTTC
CASSENRDREYEQYF
>TRBJ2-3|TRBV7-2|.|TRBD2
TGTGCCAGCAGCTTAGAGGGGACTAGCGGGAGGACGCAGTATTTT
CASSLEGTSGRTQYF
>TRBJ2-7|TRBV7-2|.|.
TGTGCCAGCAGCCCCTGGGTCGGGAGTTACCACGAGCAGTACTTC
CASSPWVGSYHEQYF
>TRBJ2-7|TRBV28|.|.
TGTGCCAGCAGTCCTCGACAGAACCTTTACGAGCAGTACTTC
CASSPRQNLYEQYF
>TRBJ2-3|TRBV5-1|.|TRBD2
TGCGCCAGCAGCTGGGGACTAGCGGGAGGGCCACGATCGAGTACGCAGTATTTT
CASSWGLAGGPRSSTQYF
>TRBJ2-4|TRBV7-2|.|.
TGTGCCAGCAGCCCGATGGGCCAGGGACTAGCCAAAAACATTCAGTACTTC
CASSPMGQGLAKNIQYF
>TRBJ2-3|TRBV11-3|.|.
TGTGCCAGCAGCCAGACGCGGCTCCGCACAGATACGCAGTATTTT
CASSQTRLRTDTQYF
>TRBJ2-2|TRBV5-4|.|TRBD1
TGTGCCAGCAGTTCACCAAACCGGGACAGGGGGCAAATCGGGGAGCTGTTTTTT
CASSSPNRDRGQIGELFF
>TRBJ2-1|TRBV28|.|TRBD2
TGTGCCAGCAGTTTAAGCCTAGCGGGGGCCTACAATGAGCAGTTCTTC
CASSLSLAGAYNEQFF
>TRBJ2-3|TRBV9|once|TRBD2
TGTGCCAGCAGCGTAGCTAGCGGGGCTGCCACAGATACGCAGTATTTT
CASSVASGAATDTQYF
>TRBJ2-7|TRBV4-2|.|TRBD2
TGTGCCAGCAGCAAAATCCCTACATTAGCGGGAGCGCACGAGCAGTACTTC
CASSKIPTLAGAHEQYF
>TRBJ1-4|TRBV28|.|.
TGTGCCAGCAATATCGGGGTGGCAGCTAATGAAAAACTGTTTTTT
CASNIGVAANEKLFF
>TRBJ2-5|TRBV28|.|TRBD2
TGTGCCAGCAGTTTTGGACTAGCGGGAGGGCAAGAGACCCAGTACTTC
CASSFGLAGGQETQYF
>TRBJ2-3|TRBV5-1|.|TRBD2
TGCGCCAGCAGCAGACCGGGACAGCCCCTCACCAGACCTATTCTAGCGGGGCGGGGAGATACGCAGTATTTT
CASSRPGQPLTRPILAGRGDTQYF
>TRBJ1-5|TRBV28|.|.
TGTGCCAGCAGTTTCGATACAGACGACAATCAGCCCCAGCATTTT
CASSFDTDDNQPQHF
>TRBJ2-7|TRBV30|.|TRBD1
TGTGCCTGGAGCCAAGGGGGCATGCGCCACGAGCAGTACTTC
CAWSQGGMRHEQYF
>TRBJ2-5|TRBV15|.|.
TGTGCCACCAGCAGGGCCGGGTGGGAGACCCAGTACTTC
CATSRAGWETQYF
>TRBJ2-7|TRBV29-1|.|.
TGCAGCACCGCCCGCGAGCGGGACAACTACGAGCAGTACTTC
CSTARERDNYEQYF
>TRBJ2-1|TRBV28|.|TRBD2
TGTGCCAGCAGTTCCCCCGGGGGGGTGACTTGGAATGAGCAGTTCTTC
CASSSPGGVTWNEQFF
>TRBJ1-2|TRBV5-1|.|.
TGCGCCAGCAGCCTCTCCCCCTCGAGGGGCTACACCTTC
CASSLSPSRGYTF
>TRBJ2-7|TRBV2|.|TRBD2
TGTGCCAGCAGTCTTCTAGCGGGAGTTGAGCAGTACTTC
CASSLLAGVEQYF
>TRBJ2-3|TRBV5-4|.|TRBD1
TGTGCCAGCAGCTTGGCTTACAGGGGTGGAGATACGCAGTATTTT
CASSLAYRGGDTQYF
>TRBJ1-5|TRBV19|.|.
TGTGCCAGTAGTAGGGGCAGGGCTCAGCCCCAGCATTTT
CASSRGRAQPQHF